This TCR beta chain was identified during a study of T-cell memory formation after mild COVID-19. Study-wide context: In these data, TCR clusters were largely donor specific.

Findings of the study overall: Confirmation was lacking for SARS-CoV-2 specificity of second-wave clones that peaked on day 37.

CDR3 length: 13 residues. Germline V gene lookup returns CDR1 MNHEY and CDR2 SVGAGI. Trimming removed 7 bases at V and 6 bases at J, with 12 bases between. This clonotype has ten or more counts. No antigen is known for it. MiXCR was run by TCRdb on the 5' RACE reads, yielding one entry per CDR3 protein. The sample carries roughly 99,000 distinct CDR3 sequences, approximately 15% recorded once. V usage is TRBV6-5 and J usage is TRBJ2-2; a possible D gene is TRBD1 (6 bases). Sequencing was carried out using PBMCs or a T cell subset sorted from them (not recorded which). This receptor was identified in a man between 18 and 29 years old who had mild COVID-19 (a few samples of this study predate the infection). Cell type and time point are not known. The CDR3 DNA is TGTGCCAGCAAGATAGGGGGATCCGGGGAGCTGTTTTTT. This encodes CASKIGGSGELFF.